The rows below give T cell receptor beta chains drawn from one sample of a study of blood T cell repertoires in COVID-19. Sequencing used immunoSEQ multiplex PCR; TCRdb keeps in-frame clones, though not all of them. This sample has about 110,000 clones; approximately 83% occur once, and the top ten carry approximately 4%. Sequencing was done on a sample of peripheral blood. The receptors derive from a woman aged 70-85 years with acute or convalescent COVID-19. CDR3s include the opening cysteine and the closing phenylalanine or tryptophan. A D gene is named only where the DNA matches it firmly. Rows may omit the clone size; those that give it use once, few, many or a size class.

d_call: .; v_call: TRBV19; clone_size: .; j_call: TRBJ1-2; cdr3_aa: CASSRALNYGYTF; cdr3_nt: TGTGCCAGTAGTCGCGCGTTAAACTATGGCTACACCTTC
d_call: .; v_call: TRBV7-9; clone_size: once; j_call: TRBJ1-2; cdr3_aa: CASSASNYGYTF; cdr3_nt: TGTGCCAGCAGTGCCAGTAACTATGGCTACACCTTC
d_call: .; v_call: TRBV7-2; clone_size: .; j_call: TRBJ2-2; cdr3_aa: CASSTTGIGELFF; cdr3_nt: TGTGCCAGCAGCACGACAGGTATCGGGGAGCTGTTTTTT
d_call: TRBD1; v_call: TRBV7-2; clone_size: .; j_call: TRBJ2-1; cdr3_aa: CASRPGQGVGEQFF; cdr3_nt: TGTGCCAGCAGACCTGGACAGGGAGTTGGTGAGCAGTTCTTC
d_call: .; v_call: TRBV15; clone_size: .; j_call: TRBJ2-5; cdr3_aa: CATSRGTVRYGETQYF; cdr3_nt: TGTGCCACCAGCAGAGGGACAGTTCGTTATGGGGAGACCCAGTACTTC
d_call: TRBD2; v_call: TRBV27; clone_size: .; j_call: TRBJ2-1; cdr3_aa: CASRQTGTNYNEQFF; cdr3_nt: TGTGCCAGCAGACAAACCGGGACTAACTACAATGAGCAGTTCTTC
d_call: TRBD2; v_call: TRBV20-1; clone_size: .; j_call: TRBJ2-3; cdr3_aa: CSASKGGSGISTDTQYF; cdr3_nt: TGCAGTGCTAGTAAGGGCGGTAGCGGGATAAGCACAGATACGCAGTATTTT
d_call: .; v_call: TRBV13; clone_size: .; j_call: TRBJ2-2; cdr3_aa: CAILRRGGGELFF; cdr3_nt: TGTGCCATCCTGCGGCGGGGTGGCGGGGAGCTGTTTTTT
d_call: TRBD2; v_call: TRBV11-3; clone_size: .; j_call: TRBJ2-1; cdr3_aa: CASSFSSGSNEQFF; cdr3_nt: TGTGCCAGCAGCTTTTCTAGCGGGAGCAATGAGCAGTTCTTC
d_call: .; v_call: TRBV28; clone_size: .; j_call: TRBJ1-1; cdr3_aa: CASSPTGNPNTEAFF; cdr3_nt: TGTGCCAGCAGTCCCACAGGGAACCCGAACACTGAAGCTTTCTTT
d_call: .; v_call: TRBV19; clone_size: .; j_call: TRBJ2-1; cdr3_aa: CASARNPYNEQFF; cdr3_nt: TGTGCCAGTGCGAGGAATCCTTACAATGAGCAGTTCTTC
d_call: .; v_call: TRBV4-1; clone_size: .; j_call: TRBJ1-6; cdr3_aa: CARDTGRSPLHF; cdr3_nt: TGCGCCAGAGATACAGGGCGCTCACCCCTCCACTTT
d_call: .; v_call: TRBV11-1; clone_size: .; j_call: TRBJ2-3; cdr3_aa: CASSPLPQLTTDTQYF; cdr3_nt: TGTGCCAGCAGCCCTTTGCCCCAGTTAACCACAGATACGCAGTATTTT
d_call: .; v_call: TRBV9; clone_size: .; j_call: TRBJ1-1; cdr3_aa: CASSSRQNTEAFF; cdr3_nt: TGTGCCAGCAGCTCCCGACAGAACACTGAAGCTTTCTTT
d_call: TRBD1; v_call: TRBV7-9; clone_size: .; j_call: TRBJ1-1; cdr3_aa: CASSLMTGGAMNTEAFF; cdr3_nt: TGTGCCAGCAGCTTAATGACAGGGGGCGCCATGAACACTGAAGCTTTCTTT
d_call: TRBD2; v_call: TRBV7-8; clone_size: once; j_call: TRBJ2-1; cdr3_aa: CASSLWSSGYNEQFF; cdr3_nt: TGTGCCAGCAGCTTATGGTCTAGCGGCTACAATGAGCAGTTCTTC
d_call: .; v_call: TRBV7-2; clone_size: .; j_call: TRBJ2-7; cdr3_aa: CASSLVYEQYF; cdr3_nt: TGTGCCAGCAGCCTTGTTTACGAGCAGTACTTC
d_call: .; v_call: TRBV29-1; clone_size: .; j_call: TRBJ1-2; cdr3_aa: CSVEGFIGGYTF; cdr3_nt: TGCAGCGTTGAAGGGTTTATCGGTGGCTACACCTTC
d_call: .; v_call: TRBV5-1; clone_size: few; j_call: TRBJ1-3; cdr3_aa: CASSLIAQEGNTIYF; cdr3_nt: TGCGCCAGCAGCTTGATCGCACAGGAGGGAAACACCATATATTTT
d_call: .; v_call: TRBV2; clone_size: .; j_call: TRBJ1-4; cdr3_aa: CASTNLRGEKLFF; cdr3_nt: TGTGCCAGCACGAATCTTCGGGGTGAAAAACTGTTTTTT
d_call: TRBD1; v_call: TRBV19; clone_size: .; j_call: TRBJ1-1; cdr3_aa: CASIQGAGITEAFF; cdr3_nt: TGTGCCAGTATTCAGGGGGCTGGGATCACTGAAGCTTTCTTT
d_call: .; v_call: TRBV2; clone_size: once; j_call: TRBJ1-1; cdr3_aa: CASINLGGAGPEAFF; cdr3_nt: TGTGCCAGCATCAACCTGGGGGGTGCGGGACCTGAAGCTTTCTTT
d_call: .; v_call: TRBV2; clone_size: .; j_call: TRBJ2-2; cdr3_aa: CASSVQNTGELFF; cdr3_nt: TGTGCCAGCAGTGTACAGAACACCGGGGAGCTGTTTTTT
d_call: .; v_call: TRBV6-4; clone_size: .; j_call: TRBJ2-1; cdr3_aa: CASSDEPGGRGQFF; cdr3_nt: TGTGCCAGCAGTGACGAGCCTGGGGGCCGGGGGCAGTTCTTC
d_call: .; v_call: TRBV19; clone_size: .; j_call: TRBJ2-7; cdr3_aa: CASSIVATRTREQYF; cdr3_nt: TGTGCCAGTAGTATAGTCGCGACAAGGACAAGAGAGCAGTACTTC
d_call: TRBD2; v_call: TRBV28; clone_size: .; j_call: TRBJ2-2; cdr3_aa: CASSSPGTSGARGTGELFF; cdr3_nt: TGTGCCAGCAGTTCTCCCGGGACTAGCGGGGCTCGGGGCACCGGGGAGCTGTTTTTT
d_call: .; v_call: TRBV5-1; clone_size: .; j_call: TRBJ1-1; cdr3_aa: CASSLRPDMNTEAFF; cdr3_nt: TGCGCCAGCAGCTTGCGGCCCGACATGAACACTGAAGCTTTCTTT
d_call: .; v_call: TRBV3-1/TRBV3-2; clone_size: .; j_call: TRBJ2-1; cdr3_aa: CASSQVTRYGEQFF; cdr3_nt: TGTGCCAGCAGCCAAGTAACTAGGTATGGTGAGCAGTTCTTC
d_call: .; v_call: TRBV28; clone_size: .; j_call: TRBJ1-2; cdr3_aa: CASCRILYGYTF; cdr3_nt: TGTGCCAGCTGCAGGATCTTGTATGGCTACACCTTC
d_call: TRBD2; v_call: TRBV3-1/TRBV3-2; clone_size: once; j_call: TRBJ2-3; cdr3_aa: CASSQGEGITQYF; cdr3_nt: TGTGCCAGCAGCCAAGGGGAGGGAATTACGCAGTATTTT
d_call: .; v_call: TRBV12-3/TRBV12-4; clone_size: many; j_call: TRBJ2-3; cdr3_aa: CASSLNSIHTQYF; cdr3_nt: TGTGCCAGCAGTTTAAACAGTATCCATACGCAGTATTTT
d_call: .; v_call: TRBV4-3; clone_size: .; j_call: TRBJ1-4; cdr3_aa: CASSHEGGRVEKLFF; cdr3_nt: TGCGCCAGCAGCCATGAAGGAGGGAGGGTAGAAAAACTGTTTTTT
d_call: TRBD2; v_call: TRBV27; clone_size: .; j_call: TRBJ2-7; cdr3_aa: CASSLSAWGGEQYF; cdr3_nt: TGTGCCAGCAGTTTATCGGCGTGGGGGGGCGAGCAGTACTTC
d_call: TRBD2; v_call: TRBV7-2; clone_size: .; j_call: TRBJ2-1; cdr3_aa: CASTSGLAGFLVQFF; cdr3_nt: TGTGCCAGCACCTCGGGACTAGCGGGCTTCCTCGTCCAGTTCTTC